The 29 T cell receptor beta chains below come from one sample, sequenced in a study of blood T cell repertoires in COVID-19 (TCRdb year 2020). The protocol used for the library was the immunoSEQ multiplex PCR assay. In its TCRdb copy, this immuneACCESS table keeps in-frame sequences only and misses some clones. Where compared with another copy, unresolved V genes explain less than half of these, and the others have no known cause. This sample has 350,000 to 400,000 clones in its table, and approximately 91% of those were observed once. Clones ranked in the top ten supply just over 0.85% of the sample. Sample: PBMCs or T cells enriched from blood (not recorded which). These receptor sequences come from a middle-aged woman who had been exposed to COVID-19.

This clone showed up just once. The J gene is TRBJ1-5, the V gene TRBV13; maybe TRBD1 (6 bases). Germline CDR1 PRHDT, CDR2 FYEKMQ (reference sequence). The CDR3 runs to 16 residues. Trimming pared 1 base from V and 2 bases from J, leaving 12 bases between. CDR3 protein: CASSLAGGAGNQPQHF. Here the CDR3 DNA reads TGTGCCAGCAGCTTAGCGGGGGGCGCCGGCAATCAGCCCCAGCATTTT.

The chain has TRBV2 and TRBJ2-7, with TRBD1 matching 8 bases. From germline, CDR1 is SNHLY and CDR2 FYNNEI. The CDR3 has 13 amino acids. The junction had 12 bases not matched to a gene; V was cut back by 10 bases and J by 7 bases. The CDR3 bases are TGTGCCACCAAATACAGGGGGAATCTGGAGCAGTACTTC. Amino acids: CATKYRGNLEQYF.

This clone was detected once. The genes are TRBV27 and TRBJ2-3; maybe TRBD1 (6 bases). Germline CDR1 MNHEY, CDR2 SMNVEV (reference sequence). Trimming left V 8 bases short and J 2 bases short, with 20 bases between. This CDR3 is 16 amino acids long. CDR3 DNA sequence: TGTGCCAGCCAAGGGGGTCCCGCGAGGGCCACAGATACGCAGTATTTT. This translates into CASQGGPARATDTQYF.

This clone has just one count. The rearrangement joins TRBV30 to TRBJ1-2; D remains ambiguous. The CDR3 is made up of 10 amino acids. Germline CDR1 reads GTSNPN; CDR2 reads SVGIG (reference sequence). With 3 bases removed from V and 5 bases from J, the gap between germline ends came to 4 bases. Here the CDR3 DNA reads TGTGCCTGGAGACAGTATGGCTACACCTTC. Protein: CAWRQYGYTF.

The chain links TRBV6-5 to TRBJ2-7; maybe TRBD1 (5 bases). V was cut by 6 bases and J by 6 bases, with 15 bases left in between. Germline V gene data show CDR1 as MNHEY and CDR2 as SVGAGI. The CDR3 totals 13 residues. The CDR3 sequence is CASRQVSYGEQYF. Here the CDR3 DNA reads TGTGCCAGCAGACAGGTCTCCTATGGCGAGCAGTACTTC.

This clone was counted once. The V and J genes are TRBV6-5 and TRBJ2-7, with a possible D match to TRBD2 (5 bases). The CDR3 sequence is 11 residues long. V lost 8 bases, J lost 1 base, and 6 bases lay in between. The germline V gene encodes CDR1 MNHEY and CDR2 SVGAGI. The CDR3 nucleotides are TGTGCCAGCGGAGGATCCTACGAGCAGTACTTC. It yields the protein CASGGSYEQYF.

As to this clone: Different DNA sequences within this sample yield the same CDR3. This chain uses TRBV2 with TRBJ1-3, with a tentative D call TRBD1 (5 bases). The CDR3 extends over 14 amino acids. Germline V CDR1 and CDR2: SNHLY, FYNNEI. V lost 3 bases and J 0 bases, leaving 6 bases between the germline ends. The CDR3 is CASSEQGSGNTIYF. The CDR3 nucleotides are TGTGCCAGCAGTGAGCAGGGCTCTGGAAACACCATATATTTT. The full variable domain, in which reference TRBV2 and TRBJ1-3 provide the parts outside the CDR3, is EPEVTQTPSHQVTQMGQEVILRCVPISNHLYFYWYRQILGQKVEFLVSFYNNEISEKSEIFDDQFSVERPDGSNFTLKIRSTKLEDSAMYFCASSEQGSGNTIYFGEGSWLTVV.

The chain has TRBV19 and TRBJ2-1, with D perhaps matching TRBD2 (6 bases). Germline lookup yields CDR1 LNHDA and CDR2 SQIVND (reference sequence). Trimming stripped 3 bases from V and 4 bases from J, with 13 bases between. CDR3 size: 15 residues. DNA for the CDR3: TGTGCCAGTAGTATCGACCAGCGGGTTTACAATGAGCAGTTCTTC. This codes for CASSIDQRVYNEQFF.

The rearrangement joins TRBV30 to TRBJ1-4; unclear D gene. Germline CDR1 is GTSNPN and CDR2 is SVGIG (reference sequence). V was clipped by 4 bases and J by 5 bases, with 11 bases between them. The CDR3 is 13 residues long. DNA of the CDR3: TGTGCCTGGAAGGCAGGCCCAAATGAAAAACTGTTTTTT. This sequence encodes CAWKAGPNEKLFF.

V usage is TRBV3-1 (or the pseudogene TRBV3-2) and J usage is TRBJ1-2, with a weak D call TRBD1 (5 bases). V was trimmed by 4 bases and J by 4 bases, leaving 13 bases between them. CDR1 LGHDT and CDR2 YNNKEL come from the germline V gene (reference sequence). This CDR3 is built from 14 residues. The CDR3 spells CASSPTGSAYGYTF. Here the CDR3 DNA reads TGTGCCAGCAGCCCTACAGGTTCGGCCTATGGCTACACCTTC.

V gene TRBV6-4 combines with J gene TRBJ2-7; TRBD2 matches 8 bases. V trimming: 6 bases; J trimming: 1 base; junction bases outside the gene matches: 8. Germline V gene sequence: CDR1 MRHNA, CDR2 SNTAGT. This CDR3 comprises 15 residues. This chain's CDR3 is CASSWRGDSSYEQYF. CDR3 coding DNA: TGTGCCAGCAGCTGGCGGGGGGATAGTTCCTACGAGCAGTACTTC.

The chain joins TRBV30 to TRBJ2-6; 9 nucleotides align to TRBD2. From germline, CDR1 is GTSNPN and CDR2 SVGIG (reference sequence). The CDR3 runs 17 residues. Trimming at V came to 4 bases and at J to 2 bases, leaving 9 bases not matched to a gene. For the CDR3, the DNA is TGTGCCTGGATTTTCAAAGGCGGGGGGGCTGGGGCCAACGTCCTGACTTTC. The encoded protein is CAWIFKGGGAGANVLTF. Full variable domain (missing parts from reference TRBV30 and TRBJ2-6): SQTIHQWPATLVQPVGSPLSLECTVEGTSNPNLYWYRQAAGRGLQLLFYSVGIGQISSEVPQNLSASRPQDRQFILSSKKLLLSDSGFYLCAWIFKGGGAGANVLTFGAGSRLTVL.

This clone was seen a single time. This rearrangement joins TRBV7-9 to TRBJ2-5; 10 bases agree with TRBD2. Trimming cost V 4 bases and J 4 bases; bases outside gene matches: 9. The CDR3 sequence is 16 residues long. Germline CDR1 is SEHNR and CDR2 is FQNEAQ (reference sequence). As DNA, the CDR3 is TGTGCCAGCAGCTCCCCCGAGCGGGAGGGCCGAGAGACCCAGTACTTC. Translating gives CASSSPEREGRETQYF.

This chain links TRBV19 with TRBJ2-1; 10 nucleotides agree with TRBD2. Germline V gene sequence: CDR1 LNHDA, CDR2 SQIVND (reference sequence). V was pared by 4 bases and J by 7 bases, with 4 bases of the junction left unmatched. The CDR3 extends over 14 amino acids. This CDR3 is CASSTTTSGNEQFF. DNA of the CDR3: TGTGCCAGTAGTACAACGACTAGCGGGAATGAGCAGTTCTTC.

This clone occurred once. The chain recombines TRBV5-4 with TRBJ2-5, with 9 bases that match TRBD2. Germline V gene lookup returns CDR1 SGHNT and CDR2 YYREEE (reference sequence). With 7 bases clipped from V and 0 bases from J, the junction kept 7 bases outside the gene matches. The CDR3 covers 15 residues. The DNA for the CDR3 is TGTGCCAGCCGGAGGACTAGCGCGTACCAAGAGACCCAGTACTTC. Translation gives CASRRTSAYQETQYF.

The gene calls are TRBV6-5 and TRBJ1-2; maybe TRBD1 (5 bases). Germline V lookup: CDR1 MNHEY, CDR2 SVGAGI. The V end was cut by 4 bases, the J end by 1 base, with 10 bases between. The CDR3 is made up of 14 amino acids. The DNA for the CDR3 is TGTGCCAGCAGTTCCGGACAAATTAACTATGGCTACACCTTC. Encoded protein: CASSSGQINYGYTF.

This clone occurred once. The rearrangement uses TRBV19 and TRBJ1-2, with D possibly TRBD1 on 5 matching bases. There are 14 residues in the CDR3. Germline lookup yields CDR1 LNHDA and CDR2 SQIVND (reference sequence). V lost 7 bases, J lost 0 bases, and 12 bases lay in between. The CDR3 DNA follows: TGTGCCAGTACCCCGTCCAGGGCTAACTATGGCTACACCTTC. Its protein product is CASTPSRANYGYTF.

The chain has TRBV13 and TRBJ1-3; maybe TRBD1 (6 bases). V lost 6 bases, J lost 4 bases, and 16 bases lay in between. The germline gives CDR1 PRHDT, CDR2 FYEKMQ (reference sequence). This CDR3 is built from 15 residues. CDR3 in DNA: TGTGCCAGCAGGTCCCGGCCAGGACAGGGAAACACCATATATTTT. It is translated as CASRSRPGQGNTIYF.

The gene calls are TRBV30 and TRBJ1-6, with 8 bases that match TRBD1. J lost 10 bases, V lost 1 base, and 15 bases had no gene match. Germline V CDR1 and CDR2: GTSNPN, SVGIG (reference sequence). CDR3 length equals 17 residues. The CDR3 protein is CAWSASRGTGSSSPLHF. For the CDR3, the DNA is TGTGCCTGGAGTGCCTCGAGGGGGACAGGTTCATCCTCACCCCTCCACTTT. Variable domain in full (rest from reference TRBV30 and TRBJ1-6): SQTIHQWPATLVQPVGSPLSLECTVEGTSNPNLYWYRQAAGRGLQLLFYSVGIGQISSEVPQNLSASRPQDRQFILSSKKLLLSDSGFYLCAWSASRGTGSSSPLHFGNGTRLTVT.

The chain is built from TRBV9 and TRBJ2-3, with D possibly TRBD2 on 6 matching bases. CDR1 is SGDLS and CDR2 is YYNGEE in the germline V gene. The CDR3 has 18 residues. V lost 0 bases and J lost 1, with 18 bases in between. CDR3 in amino acids: CASSVGRGGSSRTDTQYF. In DNA form, the CDR3 reads TGTGCCAGCAGCGTAGGGAGGGGAGGAAGTTCTCGCACAGATACGCAGTATTTT.

The chain has TRBV24-1 and TRBJ1-2; 8 bases are a match to TRBD1. The germline gives CDR1 KGHDR, CDR2 SFDVKD. V was pared by 3 bases and J by 3 bases, with 5 bases of the junction left unmatched. The CDR3 is 15 residues long. The CDR3 spells CATSDPKQGDYGYTF. CDR3 nucleotide sequence: TGTGCCACCAGTGATCCCAAACAGGGGGACTATGGCTACACCTTC.

This sequence joins TRBV13 and TRBJ2-3; TRBD2 matches at 9 bases. Trimming at V came to 3 bases and at J to 2 bases, leaving 9 bases not matched to a gene. This CDR3 has 17 amino acids. Germline CDR1 PRHDT, CDR2 FYEKMQ (reference sequence). The CDR3: CASSFAAGGKTTDTQYF. Written as DNA, the CDR3 is TGTGCCAGCAGCTTCGCGGCGGGAGGGAAAACCACAGATACGCAGTATTTT.

This clone appeared a single time. The CDR3 spells CASSQDGAASGANVLTF. The CDR3 DNA follows: TGCGCCAGCAGCCAAGATGGGGCAGCCTCCGGGGCCAACGTCCTGACTTTC. The chain has TRBV4-3 and TRBJ2-6; D is possibly TRBD1 (5 bases). Trimming left V 0 bases short and J 4 bases short, with 13 bases between. The germline CDR1 and CDR2 sequences are LGHNA and YSLEER. The CDR3 totals 17 residues.

The rearrangement uses TRBV3-1 (or the pseudogene TRBV3-2) and TRBJ1-2; possibly TRBD1 for D (5 bases). With 7 bases removed from V and 2 bases from J, the gap between germline ends came to 11 bases. CDR1 and CDR2 from the germline V gene are LGHDT and YNNKEL (reference sequence). The CDR3 extends over 13 amino acids. The DNA for the CDR3 is TGTGCCAGCACCGGGCAGGGAAACTATGGCTACACCTTC. Amino acids: CASTGQGNYGYTF.

This clone was counted a single time. This chain links TRBV7-2 with TRBJ1-2, with TRBD1 matching 12 bases. The CDR3 runs 15 residues. Per the germline V gene, CDR1 is SGHTA and CDR2 is FQGNSA. The junction had 3 bases not matched to a gene; V was cut back by 0 bases and J by 7 bases. The CDR3 bases are TGTGCCAGCAGCTTAGCGGGACAGGGGGCGGGTGGCTACACCTTC. Translated, it gives CASSLAGQGAGGYTF.

This chain uses TRBV5-1 with TRBJ1-2, with D tentatively TRBD1 (6 bases). Germline V CDR1 and CDR2: SGHRS, YFSETQ. Trimming took 4 bases from V and 4 from J, leaving 11 bases between them. The CDR3 is 13 residues long. CDR3: CASSHDRFYGYTF. CDR3 DNA sequence: TGCGCCAGCAGCCACGACAGGTTCTATGGCTACACCTTC.

The chain employs TRBV6-5 and TRBJ1-4, with D possibly matching TRBD1 (5 bases). Trimming cost V 3 bases and J 7 bases, with 15 bases left between them. Germline V CDR1 and CDR2: MNHEY, SVGAGI. The CDR3 sequence is 15 residues long. The DNA for the CDR3 is TGTGCCAGCAGTTATGGCCTAGGGGTGGGTGAAAAACTGTTTTTT. The encoded protein is CASSYGLGVGEKLFF.

This clone was picked up one time. CDR3: CASSDFGASGSDTQYF. DNA for the CDR3: TGTGCCAGCAGTGATTTCGGGGCTAGCGGCTCAGATACGCAGTATTTT. The chain carries TRBV6-4 and TRBJ2-3; 7 bases match TRBD2. Germline values: CDR1 MRHNA, CDR2 SNTAGT. The CDR3 consists of 16 residues. After removal of 3 bases from V and 4 bases from J, the junction contained 10 bases not matched to a gene.

This clone is a singleton in its sample. V usage is TRBV18 and J usage is TRBJ1-2; D not certain. V dropped 4 bases and J dropped 8 bases, with 8 bases sitting between them. Per the germline V gene, CDR1 is KGHSH and CDR2 is LQKENI. CDR3 length equals 11 residues. DNA of the CDR3: TGTGCCAGCTCACTCTCGGGGGGCTACACCTTC. It translates to CASSLSGGYTF.